This T cell receptor (beta chain) comes out of a study of human T cells and chemical hapten exposure. This clonotype was counted between two and nine times. The antigen is unknown. Per the original methods: Between roughly 20,000 and 690,600 TCRs appeared in each sample, and the median stood at roughly 95,000. TCRdb independently ran MiXCR on the RACE reads; one entry per CDR3 protein. The V and J calls and clone size come from TCRdb's table, not from the authors' own analysis. The data show more than 65,000 distinct CDR3 sequences, around 7% seen once. Specified time point: patch test 1, 2 weeks after DPC sensitization. Treatment in this sample: therapeutic diphenylcyclopropenone sensitization with weekly scalp DPC. Before extraction, the whole blood was not fractionated, and total RNA was taken from it. Study findings and constraints: Relative to control repertoires, expanded TCRs gave rise to significantly more large CDR3 similarity clusters.

Source: whole blood, taken in connection with sensitization to the hapten diphenylcyclopropenone (DPC). This receptor was obtained from a woman aged 25 to 39 with alopecia areata. Some clones in this sample may be carry-over from other donors' samples.

The CDR3 region is CASSLRQHPYGYTF. The CDR3 DNA follows: TGTGCCAGCAGCCTCCGACAGCACCCCTATGGCTACACCTTC. This sequence joins TRBV7-9 and TRBJ1-2; D may be TRBD1 (5 bases). Germline V gives CDR1 SEHNR, CDR2 FQNEAQ (reference sequence). The CDR3 covers 14 residues. V was clipped by 5 bases and J by 4 bases, with 14 bases between them.